A selection of T cell receptor beta chains follows, all from one sample in a study of beta chain features in type 1 diabetes. Data came from immunoSEQ multiplex PCR; TCRdb stores just in-frame clones and leaves some out. The profile covers 500,000 to 800,000 clones, with around 12% appearing a single time and about 0.11% taken by the ten largest. The sample taken for sequencing was naive CD4+ T cells from blood. These receptors were taken from a young man with type 1 diabetes. Each CDR3 is given with its conserved first and last residue. D genes are given only for firm matches. A clone size is listed for some rows: how often the clone was seen (once, few, many), or a class if it is expanded.

J	V	size	D	DNA	CDR3
TRBJ2-4	TRBV2	.	.	TGTGCCAGCAGTTACAGAGGAGCCAAAAACATTCAGTACTTC	CASSYRGAKNIQYF
TRBJ2-3	TRBV29-1	few	.	TGCAGCGTTGAGATAAGACAGGTCGGGCCAGATACGCAGTATTTT	CSVEIRQVGPDTQYF
TRBJ2-5	TRBV28	few	.	TGTGCCAGCTGCCAGGGACAAGAGACCCAGTACTTC	CASCQGQETQYF
TRBJ1-4	TRBV28	few	TRBD1	TGTGCCAGCAGTTCGGGACAGCCATTAGGGGAAAAACTGTTTTTT	CASSSGQPLGEKLFF
TRBJ2-7	TRBV2	.	.	TGTGCCAGCAGCCCTTCTTACGAGCAGTACTTC	CASSPSYEQYF
TRBJ1-1	TRBV29-1	once	.	TGCAGCGTTGTGGAGGCCAGGTCCAAAAGCATGAACACTGAAGCTTTCTTT	CSVVEARSKSMNTEAFF
TRBJ2-3	TRBV6-6	few	.	TGTGCCAGCAGACTGGGGACCGGTCCCGAATCTGATACGCAGTATTTT	CASRLGTGPESDTQYF
TRBJ1-4	TRBV7-2	.	TRBD1	TGTGCCAGCAGCTTAGAGGGACAGGGGCTTGCAACTAATGAAAAACTGTTTTTT	CASSLEGQGLATNEKLFF
TRBJ1-6	TRBV5-1	.	.	TGCGCCAGCAGCTTGGTGGCGAATTCACCCCTCCACTTT	CASSLVANSPLHF
TRBJ2-7	TRBV6-6	few	.	TGTGCCAGCGAAGCCCGGGAAGCACCCTACGAGCAGTACTTC	CASEAREAPYEQYF
TRBJ1-2	TRBV7-8	.	.	TGTGCCAGCAGCTTAGGTCTGGGGCCCCGACCTATGAATGGCTACACCTTC	CASSLGLGPRPMNGYTF
TRBJ2-7	TRBV29-1	.	TRBD1	TGCAGCGCCGGAGGCAGGGGGATCTACGAGCAGTACTTC	CSAGGRGIYEQYF
TRBJ2-3	TRBV5-4	.	.	TGTGCCAGCAGCTTGGGGAGTCGAGGCACAGATACGCAGTATTTT	CASSLGSRGTDTQYF
TRBJ1-1	TRBV5-1	few	.	TGCGCCAGCAGCTTGGGTAGGGGAGTGGAATCTGAAGCTTTCTTT	CASSLGRGVESEAFF
TRBJ2-3	TRBV27	.	TRBD2	TGTGCCAGCAGTGGAGCGGGGGAGGGAGATACGCAGTATTTT	CASSGAGEGDTQYF
TRBJ2-2	TRBV10-3	.	TRBD1	TGTGCCATCAGTGGCCAGGGCCCGGGACAGAGGAACACCGGGGAGCTGTTTTTT	CAISGQGPGQRNTGELFF
TRBJ1-5	TRBV28	few	.	TGTGCCAGCAGTTTATCAGGGGTGGGCAATCAGCCCCAGCATTTT	CASSLSGVGNQPQHF
TRBJ1-5	TRBV7-2	.	.	TGTGCCAGCAGGGAAGGGACCGGAGGGAATCAGCCCCAGCATTTT	CASREGTGGNQPQHF
TRBJ1-4	TRBV27	.	TRBD1	TGTGCCAGCGGGGGACAGCGCAAAAGTAATGAAAAACTGTTTTTT	CASGGQRKSNEKLFF
TRBJ1-2	TRBV9	.	.	TGTGCCAGCAGCGTAGTTGCAGGGCAGGGACACTATGGCTACACCTTC	CASSVVAGQGHYGYTF
TRBJ2-2	TRBV7-7	few	TRBD1	TGTGCTAGCAGCCTAGGGGGCTTGGGGACCGGGGAGCTGTTTTTT	CASSLGGLGTGELFF
TRBJ2-6	TRBV2	few	TRBD2	TGTGCCAGCAGTTTCTTTAGCGGGCACCTCTCTGGGGCCAACGTCCTGACTTTC	CASSFFSGHLSGANVLTF
TRBJ2-3	TRBV5-4	.	.	TGTGCCAGCAGCTTGGGGGGGCCACCCCTCTATTTT	CASSLGGPPLYF
TRBJ1-2	TRBV2	few	.	TGTGCCAGCAGTGAGGATTGGGGGGCGGAAGGCTACACCTTC	CASSEDWGAEGYTF
TRBJ2-5	TRBV28	.	.	TGTGCCAGCAGTTTCTCCGGGGGAAGTGAGACCCAGTACTTC	CASSFSGGSETQYF
TRBJ1-4	TRBV30	few	.	TGTGCCTGGAGACGACAGACTAATGAAAAACTGTTTTTT	CAWRRQTNEKLFF
TRBJ2-2	TRBV7-7	.	TRBD1	TGTGCCAGCAGTTCCCGACAGGGAAACACCGGGGAGCTGTTTTTT	CASSSRQGNTGELFF
TRBJ2-1	TRBV7-2	.	.	TGTGCCAGCACGATTTCCAACTCCTACAATGAGCAGTTCTTC	CASTISNSYNEQFF
TRBJ2-3	TRBV7-2	few	.	TGTGCCAGCAACGGGCCTAGAGGAACAGATACGCAGTATTTT	CASNGPRGTDTQYF
TRBJ1-5	TRBV4-3	.	.	TGCGCCAGCAGCCCCCGACGGGGGGATCAGCCCCAGCATTTT	CASSPRRGDQPQHF
TRBJ1-4	TRBV7-9	.	TRBD1	TGTGCCAGCAACCCGACAGGGGGCGGTGAAAAACTGTTTTTT	CASNPTGGGEKLFF
TRBJ1-3	TRBV18	few	.	TGTGCCAGCTCACCTACACGGAACTCTGGAAACACCATATATTTT	CASSPTRNSGNTIYF
TRBJ2-1	TRBV6-4	.	.	TGTGCCAGCAGTGACGGTGGTGGGGGAATGGGCAATGAGCAGTTCTTC	CASSDGGGGMGNEQFF
TRBJ2-5	TRBV9	few	.	TGTGCCAGCAGCGTAGCGGATAGGCTTGAGACCCAGTACTTC	CASSVADRLETQYF
TRBJ2-3	TRBV7-8	.	.	TGTGCCAGCAGCTGGCGGGATACTACAGATACGCAGTATTTT	CASSWRDTTDTQYF
TRBJ2-7	TRBV27	few	.	TGTGCCAGCAGTCTTTGGGGGACCTACGAGCAGTACTTC	CASSLWGTYEQYF
TRBJ1-4	TRBV4-3	.	TRBD1	TGCGCCAGCAGCCAAGATGAGGGGGCTAGCGAAAAACTGTTTTTT	CASSQDEGASEKLFF
TRBJ2-5	TRBV5-1	few	.	TGCGCCAGCAGGGGCTTCGTGGGCGGACAAGAGACCCAGTACTTC	CASRGFVGGQETQYF
TRBJ1-2	TRBV4-3	.	.	TGCGCCAGCAGCCCACTTGGACAGAATATAAACTATGGCTACACCTTC	CASSPLGQNINYGYTF